These 4 T cell receptor beta chains were sequenced from one sample in a study of CD8+CD57+ T cells in acquired aplastic anemia. All sequencing subjects had displayed CD8+CD57+ cell expansion on flow cytometry. Investigators profiled TCR beta VDJ and CDR3 from genomic DNA template. TCRdb called the reads again in MiXCR, with one record for every CDR3 protein. The data hold roughly 190,000 distinct CDR3 sequences, with less than 60% observed a single time. Sequences were obtained from sorted CD4+, CD8+, or CD8+CD57+ T cells (not recorded which) from PBMCs. The receptors shown here come from a human donor with aplastic anemia.

The sample holds many counts of this clonotype. The genes are TRBV9 and TRBJ2-2, with D maybe TRBD1 (6 bases). From germline, CDR1 is SGDLS and CDR2 YYNGEE. The CDR3 extends over 14 amino acids. V was pared by 3 bases and J by 6 bases, with 12 bases between. The CDR3 DNA is TGTGCCAGCAGCGGGACCAGGGGAGCCGGGGAGCTGTTTTTT. Translating gives CASSGTRGAGELFF. Complete variable domain (other parts from reference TRBV9 and TRBJ2-2): DSGVTQTPKHLITATGQRVTLRCSPRSGDLSVYWYQQSLDQGLQFLIQYYNGEERAKGNILERFSAQQFPDLHSELNLSSLELGDSALYFCASSGTRGAGELFFGEGSRLTVL.

This clonotype has a handful of counts. The rearrangement links TRBV12-3 or TRBV12-4 to TRBJ2-6, with D possibly TRBD1 on 6 matching bases. The CDR3 is 19 amino acids. The V and J ends lost 8 bases and 0 bases respectively, with 23 bases between them. The CDR3, as DNA: TGTGCCAGCTCCCTCAGGGGCCGGTTAGTTGTCTCTGGGGCCAACGTCCTGACTTTC. This sequence encodes CASSLRGRLVVSGANVLTF.

V gene TRBV7-9 combines with J gene TRBJ1-3, with unresolved D. The CDR3 covers 12 residues. Germline lookup yields CDR1 SEHNR and CDR2 FQNEAQ (reference sequence). V was pared by 2 bases and J by 7 bases, with 6 bases between. The CDR3 DNA follows: TGTGCCAGCAGCTTACGGCAGAACACCATATATTTT. This translates into CASSLRQNTIYF.

The chain carries TRBV15 and TRBJ2-3; D call uncertain. CDR1 is LNHNV and CDR2 is YYDKDF in the germline V gene (reference sequence). This CDR3 is built from 15 residues. Deletions cut 0 bases from V and 11 bases from J, with 18 bases between. The CDR3 protein is CATSRDPKDGSRQYF. DNA for the CDR3: TGTGCCACCAGCAGAGACCCCAAGGACGGGTCGAGGCAGTATTTT.